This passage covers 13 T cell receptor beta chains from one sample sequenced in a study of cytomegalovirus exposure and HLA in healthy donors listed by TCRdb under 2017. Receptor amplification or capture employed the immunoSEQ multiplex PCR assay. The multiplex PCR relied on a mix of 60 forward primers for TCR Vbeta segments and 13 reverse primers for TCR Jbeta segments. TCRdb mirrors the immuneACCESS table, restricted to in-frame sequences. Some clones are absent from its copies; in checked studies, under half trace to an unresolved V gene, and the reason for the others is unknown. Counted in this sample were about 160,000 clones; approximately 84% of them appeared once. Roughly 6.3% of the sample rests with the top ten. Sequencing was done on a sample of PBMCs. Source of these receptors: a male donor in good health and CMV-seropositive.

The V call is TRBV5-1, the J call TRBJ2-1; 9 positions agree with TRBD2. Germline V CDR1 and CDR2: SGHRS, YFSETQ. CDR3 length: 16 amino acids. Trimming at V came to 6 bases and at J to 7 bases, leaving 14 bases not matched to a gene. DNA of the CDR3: TGCGCCAGCACCTGGGGGTCAGTAGCGGGAGTTAATGAGCAGTTCTTC. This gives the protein CASTWGSVAGVNEQFF. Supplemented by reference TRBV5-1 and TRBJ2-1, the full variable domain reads KAGVTQTPRYLIKTRGQQVTLSCSPISGHRSVSWYQQTPGQGLQFLFEYFSETQRNKGNFPGRFSGRQFSNSRSEMNVSTLELGDSALYLCASTWGSVAGVNEQFFGPGTRLTVL.

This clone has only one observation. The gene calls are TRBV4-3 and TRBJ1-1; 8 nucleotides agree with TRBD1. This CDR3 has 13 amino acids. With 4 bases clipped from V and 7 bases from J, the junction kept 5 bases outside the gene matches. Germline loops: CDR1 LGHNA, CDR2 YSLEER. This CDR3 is CASSLWTGYEAFF. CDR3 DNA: TGCGCCAGCAGCCTCTGGACAGGGTATGAAGCTTTCTTT.

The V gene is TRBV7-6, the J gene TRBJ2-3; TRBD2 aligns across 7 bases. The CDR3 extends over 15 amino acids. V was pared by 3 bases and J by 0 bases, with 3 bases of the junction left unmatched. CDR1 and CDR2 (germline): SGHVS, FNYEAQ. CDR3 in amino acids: CASSFGTTSTDTQYF. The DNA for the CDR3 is TGTGCCAGCAGCTTCGGGACTACTAGCACAGATACGCAGTATTTT.

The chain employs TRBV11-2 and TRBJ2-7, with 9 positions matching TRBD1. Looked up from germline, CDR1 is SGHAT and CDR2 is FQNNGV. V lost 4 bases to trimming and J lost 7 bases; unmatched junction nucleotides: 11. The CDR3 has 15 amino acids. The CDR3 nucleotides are TGTGCCAGCAGCTCCTGGACAGGGGAGGCTTTTGAGCAGTACTTC. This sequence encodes CASSSWTGEAFEQYF.

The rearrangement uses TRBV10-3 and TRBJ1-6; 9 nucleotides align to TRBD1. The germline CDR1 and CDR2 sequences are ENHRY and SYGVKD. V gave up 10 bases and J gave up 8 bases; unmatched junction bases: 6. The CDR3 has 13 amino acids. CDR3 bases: TGTGCCACCCGGACAGGGGAGGATTCACCCCTCCACTTT. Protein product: CATRTGEDSPLHF.

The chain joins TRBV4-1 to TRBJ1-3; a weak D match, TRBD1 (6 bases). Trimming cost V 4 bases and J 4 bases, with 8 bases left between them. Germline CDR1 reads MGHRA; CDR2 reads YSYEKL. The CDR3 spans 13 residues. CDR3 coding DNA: TGCGCCAGCAGCCCCACAGGGGGAAACACCATATATTTT. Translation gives CASSPTGGNTIYF.

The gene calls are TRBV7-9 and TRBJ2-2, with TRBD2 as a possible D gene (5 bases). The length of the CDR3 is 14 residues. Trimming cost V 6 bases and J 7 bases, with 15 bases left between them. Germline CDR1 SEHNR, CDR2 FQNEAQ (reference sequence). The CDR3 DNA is TGTGCCAGCAGTCTGCAGAGCGGCCTCGGGGAGCTGTTTTTT. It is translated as CASSLQSGLGELFF.

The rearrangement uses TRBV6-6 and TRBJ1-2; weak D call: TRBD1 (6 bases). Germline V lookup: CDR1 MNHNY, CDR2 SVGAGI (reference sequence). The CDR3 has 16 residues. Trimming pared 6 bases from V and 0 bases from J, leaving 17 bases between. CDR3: CASSAMGDNPNYGYTF. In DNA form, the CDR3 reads TGTGCCAGCAGCGCCATGGGGGACAACCCTAACTATGGCTACACCTTC.

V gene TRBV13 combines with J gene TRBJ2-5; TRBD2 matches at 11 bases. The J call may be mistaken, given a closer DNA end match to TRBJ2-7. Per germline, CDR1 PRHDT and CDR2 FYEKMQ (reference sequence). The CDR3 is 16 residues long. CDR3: CASSLTTSGSGYEQYF. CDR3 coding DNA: TGTGCCAGCAGCTTAACCACTAGCGGGAGTGGCTACGAGCAGTACTTC.

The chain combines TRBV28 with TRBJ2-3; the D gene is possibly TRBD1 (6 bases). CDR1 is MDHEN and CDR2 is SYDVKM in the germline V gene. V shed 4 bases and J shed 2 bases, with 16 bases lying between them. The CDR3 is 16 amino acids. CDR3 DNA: TGTGCCAGCAGTTCAGGGACGACAGGAGCCACAGATACGCAGTATTTT. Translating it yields CASSSGTTGATDTQYF.

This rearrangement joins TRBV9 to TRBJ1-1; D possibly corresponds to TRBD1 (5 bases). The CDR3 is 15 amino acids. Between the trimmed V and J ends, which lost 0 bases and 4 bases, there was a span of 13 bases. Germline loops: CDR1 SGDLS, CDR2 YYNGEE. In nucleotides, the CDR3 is TGTGCCAGCAGCGTAGAACCCAGGGAGGGCACTGAAGCTTTCTTT. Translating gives CASSVEPREGTEAFF.

The CDR3 sequence is CAISAGTGSYEQYF. Here the CDR3 DNA reads TGTGCCATCAGTGCCGGGACAGGCTCCTACGAGCAGTACTTC. The chain links TRBV10-3 to TRBJ2-5, with 8 bases identical to TRBD1. Judging by the DNA end, TRBJ2-7 fits better; the J call may be wrong. Looked up from germline, CDR1 is ENHRY and CDR2 is SYGVKD. This CDR3 has 14 amino acids.

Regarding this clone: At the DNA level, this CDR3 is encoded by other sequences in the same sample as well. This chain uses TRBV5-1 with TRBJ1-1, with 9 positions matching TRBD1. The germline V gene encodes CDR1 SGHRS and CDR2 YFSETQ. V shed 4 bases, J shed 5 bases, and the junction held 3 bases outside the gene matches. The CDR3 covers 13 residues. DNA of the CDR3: TGCGCCAGCAGCCCGGGACAGGGAACTGAAGCTTTCTTT. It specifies CASSPGQGTEAFF.